The 30 T cell receptor beta chains in this list originate from one sample, sequenced in a study of blood T cell repertoires in COVID-19. Assay used: immunoSEQ multiplex PCR; TCRdb lists only in-frame clones, some missing. The sample lists over 350,000 clones, around 87% occurring once. Sequences were obtained from PBMCs or T cells enriched from blood (not recorded which). These receptor sequences come from a woman aged 45-59 years who had recovered from COVID-19.

The rearrangement links TRBV6-6 to TRBJ2-1; TRBD2 aligns across 9 bases. CDR1 and CDR2 from the germline V gene are MNHNY and SVGAGI (reference sequence). The CDR3 extends over 15 amino acids. Trimming took 8 bases from V and 6 from J; bases not matched to a gene: 11. The CDR3 DNA follows: TGTGCCAGCCGCCCGCCGGCGGGGGGGGGCAATGAGCAGTTCTTC. Protein product: CASRPPAGGGNEQFF.

As for this clone: Other DNA sequences in the sample encode the same CDR3. The CDR3 coding sequence is TGTGCCAGCAGCTTGGCCGGGGTGAACACTGAAGCTTTCTTT. Amino acid sequence: CASSLAGVNTEAFF. The genes are TRBV7-9 and TRBJ1-1; D call uncertain. Germline V lookup: CDR1 SEHNR, CDR2 FQNEAQ (reference sequence). The CDR3 is 14 amino acids. V lost 3 bases and J lost 0, with 8 bases in between.

V usage is TRBV11-3 and J usage is TRBJ2-1; 10 nucleotides agree with TRBD1. Germline V CDR1 and CDR2: SGHNT, YENEEA. V lost 2 bases and J lost 8; bases outside the gene matches: 12. This CDR3 comprises 17 residues. The CDR3 DNA reads TGTGCCAGCAGCTTAACCGGGACAGGGGTCATAGGCGATGAGCAGTTCTTC. Translating it yields CASSLTGTGVIGDEQFF.

J is TRBJ2-1 and V is TRBV19, with 7 nucleotides matching TRBD1. The CDR3 extends over 15 amino acids. Unmatched junction bases numbered 5, after V lost 3 bases and J lost 3 bases. Germline CDR1 LNHDA, CDR2 SQIVND (reference sequence). The CDR3 region is CASSISTGYYNEQFF. The CDR3 region has the DNA TGTGCCAGTAGTATTTCGACAGGGTACTACAATGAGCAGTTCTTC.

V and J are TRBV5-6 and TRBJ2-3, with a tentative D call TRBD1 (8 bases). V was shortened by 1 base and J by 6 bases, with 18 bases between the two germline ends. CDR3 size: 16 residues. CDR1 and CDR2 from the germline V gene are SGHDT and YYEEEE. CDR3: CASSLLGQGGRDTQYF. CDR3 nucleotides: TGTGCCAGCAGCTTGTTAGGACAGGGAGGGAGGGATACGCAGTATTTT. Filled out from reference TRBV5-6 and TRBJ2-3, the complete variable domain reads DAGVTQSPTHLIKTRGQQVTLRCSPKSGHDTVSWYQQALGQGPQFIFQYYEEEERQRGNFPDRFSGHQFPNYSSELNVNALLLGDSALYLCASSLLGQGGRDTQYFGPGTRLTVL.

The rearrangement links TRBV27 to TRBJ2-3; 9 bases line up with TRBD2. Per germline, CDR1 MNHEY and CDR2 SMNVEV (reference sequence). The CDR3 is 15 residues long. The ends lost 5 bases at V and 3 bases at J; junction bases unmatched: 6. The CDR3 DNA reads TGTGCCAGCAGTACATTAGCGGGGGAAACAGATACGCAGTATTTT. This codes for CASSTLAGETDTQYF.

The chain combines TRBV3-1 (or the pseudogene TRBV3-2) with TRBJ2-1, with D perhaps TRBD2 (6 bases). The CDR3 is made up of 14 amino acids. Trimming removed 4 bases at V and 7 bases at J, with 14 bases between. Germline CDR1 LGHDT, CDR2 YNNKEL (reference sequence). CDR3 sequence: CASSPLGGRNEQFF. The CDR3 DNA sequence: TGTGCCAGCAGCCCTCTCGGGGGTAGGAATGAGCAGTTCTTC.

The CDR3 DNA follows: TGTGCCAGCAGCGGTGGGGGGAGCTACGAGCAGTACTTC. Translation: CASSGGGSYEQYF. This chain uses TRBV9 with TRBJ2-7, with a tentative D call TRBD2 (6 bases). Germline CDR1 reads SGDLS; CDR2 reads YYNGEE. V lost 3 bases to trimming and J lost 3 bases, with 10 bases between them. This CDR3 spans 13 amino acids.

The V call is TRBV2, the J call TRBJ2-7; the D is unclear. The length of the CDR3 is 11 residues. Germline V gene data show CDR1 as SNHLY and CDR2 as FYNNEI. The V and J ends lost 5 bases and 3 bases respectively, with 5 bases between them. The CDR3 sequence: CASSLNYEQYF. CDR3 nucleotides: TGTGCCAGCAGTCTTAACTACGAGCAGTACTTC. The whole variable domain, remainder taken from reference TRBV2 and TRBJ2-7, is EPEVTQTPSHQVTQMGQEVILRCVPISNHLYFYWYRQILGQKVEFLVSFYNNEISEKSEIFDDQFSVERPDGSNFTLKIRSTKLEDSAMYFCASSLNYEQYFGPGTRLTVT.

The J gene is TRBJ1-4, the V gene TRBV30; 8 bases are shared with TRBD1. Germline CDR1 and CDR2: GTSNPN and SVGIG (reference sequence). This CDR3 has 17 residues. J was trimmed by 4 bases and V by 2 bases; bases with no gene match: 12. This chain's CDR3 is CAWSPRQGAYHNEKLFF. DNA of the CDR3: TGTGCCTGGAGTCCACGGCAGGGGGCCTACCATAATGAAAAACTGTTTTTT.

The V and J genes are TRBV14 and TRBJ1-4; 9 bases are shared with TRBD1. The CDR3 extends over 15 amino acids. CDR1 is SGHDN, CDR2 FVKESK, per germline. Germline trimming cut 4 bases from V and 8 bases from J; bases unmatched to any gene: 8. CDR3 sequence: CASSRSGTGFEKLFF. The CDR3 DNA reads TGTGCCAGCAGCCGCTCCGGGACAGGGTTCGAAAAACTGTTTTTT.

CDR3 in DNA: TGCGCCAGCAGAAGGTCAACAGGGGGAGGTGAAAAACTGTTTTTT. Encoded protein: CASRRSTGGGEKLFF. V and J are TRBV5-1 and TRBJ1-4; 8 nucleotides line up with TRBD1. The length of the CDR3 is 15 residues. The germline V gene encodes CDR1 SGHRS and CDR2 YFSETQ. With 5 bases clipped from V and 7 bases from J, the junction kept 10 bases outside the gene matches.

This clone appeared once. This chain joins TRBV4-3 and TRBJ2-7; perhaps TRBD2 as D (5 bases). Trimming took off 4 bases at V and 2 bases at J, with 15 bases between the two ends. This CDR3 spans 15 amino acids. Germline V gene lookup returns CDR1 LGHNA and CDR2 YSLEER. The CDR3 loop reads CASSPGSGGPYEQYF. For the CDR3, the DNA is TGCGCCAGCAGCCCCGGAAGCGGAGGACCCTACGAGCAGTACTTC.

V usage is TRBV25-1 and J usage is TRBJ1-2, with 8 bases identical to TRBD1. Germline CDR1 reads MGHDK; CDR2 reads SYGVNS. Trimming took 3 bases from V and 5 from J; bases not matched to a gene: 11. The length of the CDR3 is 16 residues. CDR3 loop: CASSDAGQAPFYGYTF. CDR3 DNA: TGTGCCAGCAGTGACGCGGGACAGGCCCCGTTTTATGGCTACACCTTC.

The chain has TRBV6-5 and TRBJ1-2; D uncertain. V lost 6 bases and J lost 5, with 4 bases in between. CDR1 is MNHEY, CDR2 SVGAGI, per germline. This CDR3 is built from 10 residues. The CDR3 region has the DNA TGTGCCAGCAGCCTGTATGGCTACACCTTC. Translation: CASSLYGYTF.

This chain uses TRBV4-2 with TRBJ1-5; D uncertain. Germline V gene sequence: CDR1 LGHNA, CDR2 YNFKEQ. CDR3 length: 17 residues. V was clipped by 0 bases and J by 0 bases, with 12 bases between them. The CDR3 reads CASSQETGEYSNQPQHF. The CDR3 coding sequence is TGTGCCAGCAGCCAAGAAACCGGGGAGTATAGCAATCAGCCCCAGCATTTT.

V usage is TRBV6-5 and J usage is TRBJ1-1; no reliable D call. Trimming stripped 2 bases from V and 4 bases from J, with 8 bases between. This CDR3 region has 13 residues. Germline V gene data show CDR1 as MNHEY and CDR2 as SVGAGI. CDR3 coding DNA: TGTGCCAGCAGTTACCCGGGATTCACTGAAGCTTTCTTT. Amino acid sequence: CASSYPGFTEAFF.

This chain connects TRBV7-2 to TRBJ2-3, with 7 positions matching TRBD2. The CDR3 is made up of 14 amino acids. Trimming took 4 bases from V and 4 from J; bases not matched to a gene: 5. Germline-derived CDR1 and CDR2 are SGHTA and FQGNSA. The CDR3, as DNA: TGTGCCAGCAGCTCCCGGGCGGGGGCAGATACGCAGTATTTT. The encoded protein is CASSSRAGADTQYF.

The chain couples TRBV10-3 to TRBJ1-1; 8 bases are shared with TRBD1. Germline V gene data show CDR1 as ENHRY and CDR2 as SYGVKD. The CDR3 runs to 15 residues. Trimming took 3 bases from V and 5 from J; bases not matched to a gene: 8. This CDR3 reads CAISEPGGSRTEAFF. The CDR3 nucleotides read TGTGCCATCAGTGAACCAGGGGGCTCCAGGACTGAAGCTTTCTTT.

This clone is a singleton in its sample. The rearrangement uses TRBV14 and TRBJ2-3; tentative D call: TRBD1 (5 bases). CDR3 length equals 15 residues. The germline V gene has CDR1 SGHDN and CDR2 FVKESK. V gave up 5 bases and J gave up 2 bases, with 14 bases separating them. This CDR3 is CASSSDDSDTDTQYF. The CDR3 DNA sequence: TGTGCCAGCAGCTCAGATGACAGCGACACAGATACGCAGTATTTT.

With regard to this clone: The same CDR3 arises from other DNA sequences in this sample as well. The J gene is TRBJ1-4, the V gene TRBV3-1 (or the pseudogene TRBV3-2); a possible D gene is TRBD1 (6 bases). In germline, CDR1 is LGHDT, CDR2 YNNKEL (reference sequence). The CDR3 is 13 amino acids. V was shortened by 2 bases and J by 5 bases, with 6 bases between the two germline ends. The DNA for the CDR3 is TGTGCCAGCAGCCAAAGGGGGAATGAAAAACTGTTTTTT. This translates into CASSQRGNEKLFF.

This rearrangement joins TRBV7-9 to TRBJ1-6, with 8 bases fitting TRBD1. The CDR3 extends over 18 amino acids. V was pared by 0 bases and J by 0 bases, with 4 bases of the junction left unmatched. Germline assignment: CDR1 SEHNR and CDR2 FQNEAQ (reference sequence). CDR3 DNA: TGTGCCAGCAGCTTAGCACAGGGGGGAAACTCCTATAATTCACCCCTCCACTTT. As protein: CASSLAQGGNSYNSPLHF.

This clone occurred a few times. This chain joins TRBV5-6 and TRBJ1-2, with 11 bases fitting TRBD1. CDR1 is SGHDT and CDR2 is YYEEEE in the germline V gene. The J segment lost 4 bases and the V segment lost 3 bases, leaving 2 bases of the junction unmatched. The CDR3 totals 14 residues. CDR3: CASSSGTGGYGYTF. CDR3 DNA: TGTGCCAGCAGCTCCGGGACAGGGGGCTATGGCTACACCTTC.

This CDR3 reads CASSQLAGTRTGAQYF. Written as DNA, the CDR3 is TGTGCCAGCAGCCAACTAGCCGGGACTAGGACAGGGGCCCAGTACTTC. The chain is built from TRBV3-1 (or the pseudogene TRBV3-2) and TRBJ2-5, with D tentatively TRBD1 (9 bases). V lost 2 bases and J 9 bases, leaving 22 bases between the germline ends. The CDR3 totals 16 residues. In germline, CDR1 is LGHDT, CDR2 YNNKEL (reference sequence).

The rearrangement joins TRBV6-5 to TRBJ1-1, with 9 bases aligning to TRBD1. Per the germline V gene, CDR1 is MNHEY and CDR2 is SVGAGI. This CDR3 contains 15 residues. V dropped 6 bases and J dropped 2; count of bases not matched to a gene: 7. CDR3 sequence: CASSDSGQGNTEAFF. CDR3 DNA sequence: TGTGCCAGCAGCGACTCGGGACAGGGAAACACTGAAGCTTTCTTT.

The CDR3 here is CASSSLSGGYTF. CDR3 bases: TGTGCCAGCAGTTCCTTGAGCGGTGGCTACACCTTC. The chain recombines TRBV28 with TRBJ1-2; no reliable D call. CDR3 size: 12 residues. Trimming left V 4 bases short and J 7 bases short, with 10 bases between. CDR1 and CDR2 (germline): MDHEN, SYDVKM.

J is TRBJ1-2 and V is TRBV9, with D unresolved. The germline V and J ends were trimmed by 0 bases and 4 bases, with 13 bases remaining between them. Germline assignment: CDR1 SGDLS and CDR2 YYNGEE. The CDR3 has 15 amino acids. CDR3 DNA: TGTGCCAGCAGCGTAGGGGGAGGAATCGGCTATGGCTACACCTTC. Amino acid sequence: CASSVGGGIGYGYTF.

V is TRBV24-1 and J is TRBJ2-3; 8 bases align to TRBD2. Germline assignment: CDR1 KGHDR and CDR2 SFDVKD. Losses at the gene ends were 8 bases for V and 2 bases for J; bases not matched to a gene: 8. The CDR3 spans 15 residues. CDR3 residues: CATKARGDPTDTQYF. CDR3 nucleotides: TGTGCCACCAAGGCGCGGGGGGACCCCACAGATACGCAGTATTTT.

The chain links TRBV4-1 to TRBJ2-3; perhaps TRBD2 as D (6 bases). This CDR3 is 17 amino acids long. Germline loops: CDR1 MGHRA, CDR2 YSYEKL. The ends were cut back, 1 base at V and 2 bases at J, with 16 bases in the middle. The CDR3 DNA reads TGCGCCAGCAGCCAAGGTGGGGGACTTACCCTCACAGATACGCAGTATTTT. It is translated as CASSQGGGLTLTDTQYF.

The chain employs TRBV13 and TRBJ1-1; 7 bases align to TRBD1. CDR1 and CDR2 from the germline V gene are PRHDT and FYEKMQ (reference sequence). The junction had 8 bases not matched to a gene; V was cut back by 5 bases and J by 5 bases. The CDR3 loop spans 14 amino acids. The CDR3 sequence is CASSPNAGGTEAFF. CDR3 in DNA: TGTGCCAGCAGCCCTAATGCAGGGGGGACTGAAGCTTTCTTT.